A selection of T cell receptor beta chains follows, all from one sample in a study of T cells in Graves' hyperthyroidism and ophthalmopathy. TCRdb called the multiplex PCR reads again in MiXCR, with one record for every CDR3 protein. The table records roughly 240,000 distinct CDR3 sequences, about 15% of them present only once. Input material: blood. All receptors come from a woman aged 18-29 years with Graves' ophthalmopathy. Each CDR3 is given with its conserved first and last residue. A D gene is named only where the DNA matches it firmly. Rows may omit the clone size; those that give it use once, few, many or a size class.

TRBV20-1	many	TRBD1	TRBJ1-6	CSACRDSNSPLHF	TGCAGTGCTTGCCGGGACAGTAATTCACCCCTCCACTTT
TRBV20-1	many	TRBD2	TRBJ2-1	CSARVVGGGNEQFF	TGCAGTGCTAGAGTGGTCGGGGGGGGCAATGAGCAGTTCTTC
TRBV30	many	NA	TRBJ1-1	CAWSTFTHTEAFF	TGTGCCTGGAGTACTTTCACTCACACTGAAGCTTTCTTT
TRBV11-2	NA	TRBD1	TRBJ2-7	CASSLAPGQGAYEQYF	TGTGCCAGCAGTCTAGCCCCCGGACAGGGGGCCTACGAGCAGTACTTC
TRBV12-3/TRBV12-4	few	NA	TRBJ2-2	CASSFVRQYTGELFF	TGTGCCAGCAGTTTTGTCAGACAATACACCGGGGAGCTGTTTTTT
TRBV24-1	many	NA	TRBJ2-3	CATSDLTWGTDTQYF	TGTGCCACCAGTGATTTAACTTGGGGGACAGATACGCAGTATTTT
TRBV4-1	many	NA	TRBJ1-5	CASSPGGGRGNQPQHF	TGCGCCAGCAGCCCCGGAGGGGGACGGGGCAATCAGCCCCAGCATTTT
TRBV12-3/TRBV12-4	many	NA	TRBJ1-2	CASSPTNSAGYTF	TGTGCCAGCAGTCCAACAAATTCGGCCGGCTACACCTTC
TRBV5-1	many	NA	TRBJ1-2	CASSLFRGDYGYTF	TGCGCCAGCAGCTTGTTCCGGGGGGACTATGGCTACACCTTC
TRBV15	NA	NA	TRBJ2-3	CATSRDVPDTQYF	TGTGCCACCAGCAGAGATGTCCCAGATACGCAGTATTTT
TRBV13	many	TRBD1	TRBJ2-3	CASSLDGTGGFTDTQYF	TGTGCCAGCAGCTTAGACGGGACAGGGGGCTTCACAGATACGCAGTATTTT
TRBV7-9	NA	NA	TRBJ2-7	CASSGRANPSYEQYF	TGTGCCAGCTCTGGGCGGGCCAACCCCTCCTACGAGCAGTACTTC
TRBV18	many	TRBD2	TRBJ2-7	CASSPSLGTSGGREQYF	TGTGCCAGCTCACCGTCACTCGGGACTAGCGGGGGTCGTGAGCAGTACTTC
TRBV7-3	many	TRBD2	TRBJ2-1	CASSGGSYNEQFF	TGTGCCAGCTCGGGGGGGTCCTACAATGAGCAGTTCTTC
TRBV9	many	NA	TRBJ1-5	CASSVGPDQPQHF	TGTGCCAGCAGCGTAGGTCCGGATCAGCCCCAGCATTTT
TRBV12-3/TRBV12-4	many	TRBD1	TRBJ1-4	CASTRRTGGGEKLFF	TGTGCCAGCACCCGCCGGACAGGGGGAGGTGAAAAACTGTTTTTT
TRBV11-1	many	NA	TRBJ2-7	CASSLQTGGVYEQYF	TGTGCCAGCAGCCTCCAGACAGGTGGGGTTTACGAGCAGTACTTC
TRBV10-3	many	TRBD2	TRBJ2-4	CAISDSSGRRGIQYF	TGTGCCATCAGTGACTCTAGCGGCAGAAGGGGCATTCAGTACTTC
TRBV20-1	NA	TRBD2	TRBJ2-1	CSARDLAGGIHNEQFF	TGCAGTGCTAGAGATCTTGCGGGAGGGATCCACAATGAGCAGTTCTTC
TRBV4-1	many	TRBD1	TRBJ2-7	CASSQEGQGRKGNYEQYF	TGCGCCAGCAGCCAAGAGGGACAGGGTCGCAAGGGAAACTACGAGCAGTACTTC
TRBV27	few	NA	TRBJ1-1	CASSFGVSGTEAFF	TGTGCCAGCAGTTTTGGGGTTTCGGGCACTGAAGCTTTCTTT
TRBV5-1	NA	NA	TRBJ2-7	CASSLRVAEGGEQYF	TGCGCCAGCAGCTTGAGGGTAGCGGAGGGGGGCGAGCAGTACTTC
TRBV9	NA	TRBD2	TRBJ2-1	CASSLGTSLHEQFF	TGTGCCAGCAGCTTGGGGACTAGTCTGCATGAGCAGTTCTTC
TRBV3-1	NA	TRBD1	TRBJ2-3	CASSQGQGGSTDTQYF	TGTGCCAGCAGCCAGGGACAGGGCGGAAGCACAGATACGCAGTATTTT
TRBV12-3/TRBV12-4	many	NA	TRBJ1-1	CASSGEGPEAFF	TGTGCCAGCTCCGGAGAGGGACCCGAAGCTTTCTTT
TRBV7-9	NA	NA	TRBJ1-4	CASSLEGVLNEKLFF	TGTGCCAGCAGCTTAGAGGGGGTCCTTAATGAAAAACTGTTTTTT
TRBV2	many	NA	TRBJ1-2	CASKHRDGNYGYTF	TGTGCCAGCAAGCACCGGGACGGGAACTATGGCTACACCTTC
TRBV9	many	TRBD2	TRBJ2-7	CASSAGLAATYEQYF	TGTGCCAGCAGCGCGGGACTAGCGGCCACCTACGAGCAGTACTTC
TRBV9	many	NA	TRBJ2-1	CASSVALDRNNEQFF	TGTGCCAGCAGCGTAGCCTTGGACAGAAACAATGAGCAGTTCTTC
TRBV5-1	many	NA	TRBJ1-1	CASSQTEGLSTEAFF	TGCGCCAGCAGCCAGACAGAGGGGCTGAGCACTGAAGCTTTCTTT
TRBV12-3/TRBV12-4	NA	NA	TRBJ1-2	CASSTRVVANYGYTF	TGTGCCAGCAGTACCAGGGTTGTGGCTAACTATGGCTACACCTTC
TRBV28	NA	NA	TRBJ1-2	CASRSQVYGYTF	TGTGCCAGCAGGTCACAGGTCTATGGCTACACCTTC
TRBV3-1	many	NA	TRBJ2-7	CASSQDGRGGFREQYF	TGTGCCAGCAGCCAAGATGGCAGGGGGGGATTTAGGGAGCAGTACTTC
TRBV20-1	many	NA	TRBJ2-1	CSALPPNSYNEQFF	TGCAGTGCTCTCCCACCGAACTCCTACAATGAGCAGTTCTTC
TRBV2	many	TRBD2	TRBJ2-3	CASSVGLAGFTDTQYF	TGTGCCAGCAGTGTCGGACTAGCGGGATTTACAGATACGCAGTATTTT
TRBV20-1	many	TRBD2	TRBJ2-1	CSAREAREPYNEQFF	TGCAGTGCTAGGGAGGCGCGGGAGCCCTACAATGAGCAGTTCTTC
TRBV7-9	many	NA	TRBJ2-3	CASSTTSLSAVEDTQYF	TGTGCCAGCAGCACAACTAGCTTGTCAGCCGTCGAAGATACGCAGTATTTT
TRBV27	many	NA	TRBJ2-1	CASSLILGGEQFF	TGTGCCAGCAGTTTAATTTTGGGTGGTGAGCAGTTCTTC
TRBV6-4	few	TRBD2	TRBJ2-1	CASSEQAGVGNEQFF	TGTGCCAGCAGTGAACAAGCGGGAGTTGGGAATGAGCAGTTCTTC
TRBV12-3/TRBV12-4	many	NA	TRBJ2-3	CASSLFRGRTSTDTQYF	TGTGCCAGCAGTTTATTCCGGGGGCGGACTAGCACAGATACGCAGTATTTT
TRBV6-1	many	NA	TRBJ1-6	CASSNRDGNSPLHF	TGTGCCAGCAGTAACCGGGACGGCAATTCACCCCTCCACTTT
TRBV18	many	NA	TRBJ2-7	CASSPRDKGPYEQYF	TGTGCCAGCTCACCACGGGACAAGGGGCCCTACGAGCAGTACTTC
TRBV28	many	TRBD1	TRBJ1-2	CASSSSGQGASGYTF	TGTGCCAGCAGTTCCTCGGGACAGGGGGCGTCTGGCTACACCTTC
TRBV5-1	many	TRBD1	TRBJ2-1	CASTQTGTGSFNEQFF	TGCGCCAGCACCCAAACCGGGACAGGGTCTTTCAATGAGCAGTTCTTC
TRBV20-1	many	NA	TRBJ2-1	CSARDLGLPNEQFF	TGCAGTGCTAGAGATCTGGGACTCCCCAATGAGCAGTTCTTC